These T cell receptor beta chains were read from a single sample in a study of blood T cell repertoires in COVID-19. Generated by immunoSEQ multiplex PCR, the TCRdb table keeps only in-frame clones and is missing some. The repertoire holds approximately 22,000 clones, over 70% seen once, with 22% in the top ten. Sequenced input: peripheral blood. These receptors were taken from a man aged 80 or over with active or convalescent COVID-19. Each CDR3 is given with its conserved first and last residue. Each record gives: D gene, V gene, clone size, J gene, CDR3 DNA, CDR3 protein. D genes are given only for firm matches. Not every row has a clone size; where given, it reads once, few, many or a size class.

D gene: .; V gene: TRBV25-1; clone size: .; J gene: TRBJ1-1; CDR3 DNA: TGTGCCAGCAGTGCGGGGAGGGGATGGTGGACTGAAGCTTTCTTT; CDR3 protein: CASSAGRGWWTEAFF
D gene: TRBD2; V gene: TRBV12-3/TRBV12-4; clone size: .; J gene: TRBJ2-7; CDR3 DNA: TGTGCCAGCAGCCCGCGGGGGGACTACGAGCAGTACTTC; CDR3 protein: CASSPRGDYEQYF
D gene: .; V gene: TRBV4-1; clone size: once; J gene: TRBJ1-5; CDR3 DNA: TGCGCCAGCAGCCAAGATGGCCGACCAGGGAATCAGCCCCAGCATTTT; CDR3 protein: CASSQDGRPGNQPQHF
D gene: .; V gene: TRBV6-5; clone size: .; J gene: TRBJ2-3; CDR3 DNA: TGTGCCAGCAGACCTCGGACAGGCACAGATACGCAGTATTTT; CDR3 protein: CASRPRTGTDTQYF
D gene: TRBD1; V gene: TRBV4-2; clone size: few; J gene: TRBJ1-4; CDR3 DNA: TGTGCCAGCAGCCGAAGAGGGGGCTATGAAAAACTGTTTTTT; CDR3 protein: CASSRRGGYEKLFF
D gene: .; V gene: TRBV6-5; clone size: .; J gene: TRBJ2-1; CDR3 DNA: TGTGCCAGCAGAATTAGTAGCGGCCACAATGAGCAGTTCTTC; CDR3 protein: CASRISSGHNEQFF
D gene: TRBD2; V gene: TRBV4-1; clone size: .; J gene: TRBJ2-3; CDR3 DNA: TGCGCCAGCAGCCCGATGACTAGCGGGGGGGCAGATACGCAGTATTTT; CDR3 protein: CASSPMTSGGADTQYF
D gene: .; V gene: TRBV2; clone size: .; J gene: TRBJ2-1; CDR3 DNA: TGTGCCAGCACCCCCTCCACAGCCTACAATGAGCAGTTCTTC; CDR3 protein: CASTPSTAYNEQFF
D gene: .; V gene: TRBV4-2; clone size: .; J gene: TRBJ1-1; CDR3 DNA: TGTGCCAGCAGCCAAGAGGAGGGGAGAGCTTTCTTT; CDR3 protein: CASSQEEGRAFF
D gene: TRBD2; V gene: TRBV10-1; clone size: .; J gene: TRBJ2-2; CDR3 DNA: TGCGCCAGCAGTGATCCGGGAGGAATCACCGGGGAGCTGTTTTTT; CDR3 protein: CASSDPGGITGELFF
D gene: TRBD2; V gene: TRBV3-1/TRBV3-2; clone size: .; J gene: TRBJ2-3; CDR3 DNA: TGTGCCAGCAGCCAACGCGCACTAGCGGGGCAAGATACGCAGTATTTT; CDR3 protein: CASSQRALAGQDTQYF
D gene: .; V gene: TRBV19; clone size: .; J gene: TRBJ2-7; CDR3 DNA: TGTGCCAGTAGTATAGGCAGTCGGAGCTACGAGCAGTACTTC; CDR3 protein: CASSIGSRSYEQYF
D gene: TRBD1; V gene: TRBV18; clone size: .; J gene: TRBJ1-5; CDR3 DNA: TGTGCCAGCTCACCAGAGACAGGGGACAATCAGCCCCAGCATTTT; CDR3 protein: CASSPETGDNQPQHF
D gene: .; V gene: TRBV2; clone size: .; J gene: TRBJ2-7; CDR3 DNA: TGTGCCAGCGACCAGGTGAGCACCTACGAGCAGTACTTC; CDR3 protein: CASDQVSTYEQYF
D gene: .; V gene: TRBV6-2/TRBV6-3; clone size: .; J gene: TRBJ2-5; CDR3 DNA: TGTGCCAGCAGTTACTCGGGGCCCACAGGGACCCAGTACTTC; CDR3 protein: CASSYSGPTGTQYF
D gene: .; V gene: TRBV5-4; clone size: .; J gene: TRBJ1-2; CDR3 DNA: TGTGCCAGCAGCTTGGGGGGGCTCGGCTACACCTTC; CDR3 protein: CASSLGGLGYTF
D gene: .; V gene: TRBV7-9; clone size: .; J gene: TRBJ2-2; CDR3 DNA: TGTGCCAGCAGCCCACGAGGGGGATTCTACGGCGGGGAGCTGTTTTTT; CDR3 protein: CASSPRGGFYGGELFF
D gene: TRBD2; V gene: TRBV5-6; clone size: .; J gene: TRBJ2-1; CDR3 DNA: TGTGCCAGCAGCATAGGACTAGCGGGCGGGAGATATGAGCAGTTCTTC; CDR3 protein: CASSIGLAGGRYEQFF
D gene: .; V gene: TRBV30; clone size: .; J gene: TRBJ1-1; CDR3 DNA: TGTGCCTGGAGTTTAGGGGCAGCCAAAGCTTTCTTT; CDR3 protein: CAWSLGAAKAFF
D gene: .; V gene: TRBV28; clone size: few; J gene: TRBJ2-7; CDR3 DNA: TGTGCCAGCAGTTTTCCAGGACAGACCTACGAGCAGTACTTC; CDR3 protein: CASSFPGQTYEQYF
D gene: .; V gene: TRBV4-3; clone size: .; J gene: TRBJ2-7; CDR3 DNA: TGCGCCAGCAGCCAAGAGGGGTCAGGGACACGCGCCTACGAGCAGTACTTC; CDR3 protein: CASSQEGSGTRAYEQYF
D gene: TRBD1; V gene: TRBV6-1; clone size: .; J gene: TRBJ2-7; CDR3 DNA: TGTGCCAGCAGTGATAGTCAGGGGGTATACGAGCAGTACTTC; CDR3 protein: CASSDSQGVYEQYF
D gene: TRBD1; V gene: TRBV3-1/TRBV3-2; clone size: .; J gene: TRBJ2-7; CDR3 DNA: TGTGCCAGCAGCCAAGATTTTCAGGGGGCCTACGAGCAGTACTTC; CDR3 protein: CASSQDFQGAYEQYF
D gene: TRBD1; V gene: TRBV4-3; clone size: .; J gene: TRBJ2-2; CDR3 DNA: TGCGCCAGCAGCCAAGAAGTACAGGGGGTTTACACCGGGGAGCTGTTTTTT; CDR3 protein: CASSQEVQGVYTGELFF
D gene: .; V gene: TRBV30; clone size: once; J gene: TRBJ2-5; CDR3 DNA: TGTGCCTGGATACAACGGACAGCTCCGGGGACCCAGTACTTC; CDR3 protein: CAWIQRTAPGTQYF
D gene: TRBD1; V gene: TRBV5-1; clone size: .; J gene: TRBJ1-5; CDR3 DNA: TGCGCCAGCAGCTTACAGGGGGGACAGCCCCAGCATTTT; CDR3 protein: CASSLQGGQPQHF
D gene: .; V gene: TRBV9; clone size: .; J gene: TRBJ2-2; CDR3 DNA: TGTGCCAGCAGCGTAGCGGGTGCGCCGAACACCGGGGAGCTGTTTTTT; CDR3 protein: CASSVAGAPNTGELFF
D gene: .; V gene: TRBV2; clone size: medium-sized; J gene: TRBJ2-2; CDR3 DNA: TGTGCCAGCTGGGAGACGAACACCGGGGAGCTGTTTTTT; CDR3 protein: CASWETNTGELFF
D gene: TRBD1; V gene: TRBV10-1; clone size: .; J gene: TRBJ2-3; CDR3 DNA: TGCGCCAGCAGTGTATCCGGGACAGGCACGCAGTATTTT; CDR3 protein: CASSVSGTGTQYF
D gene: .; V gene: TRBV6-4; clone size: .; J gene: TRBJ2-3; CDR3 DNA: TGTGCCAGCAGTGGGTCAGTCACAGATACGCAGTATTTT; CDR3 protein: CASSGSVTDTQYF
D gene: TRBD2; V gene: TRBV29-1; clone size: .; J gene: TRBJ2-1; CDR3 DNA: TGCAGCCTCCGACGGGGGGATGAGCAGTTCTTC; CDR3 protein: CSLRRGDEQFF
D gene: .; V gene: TRBV3-1/TRBV3-2; clone size: few; J gene: TRBJ1-1; CDR3 DNA: TGTGCCAGCGTACCAACAGGGTTTAAGACTGAAGCTTTCTTT; CDR3 protein: CASVPTGFKTEAFF
D gene: TRBD1; V gene: TRBV28; clone size: .; J gene: TRBJ1-4; CDR3 DNA: TGTGCCAGCAGCCTGGCGGGACAGAATGAAAAACTGTTTTTT; CDR3 protein: CASSLAGQNEKLFF
D gene: TRBD1; V gene: TRBV29-1; clone size: .; J gene: TRBJ1-1; CDR3 DNA: TGCAGCGTGGGACAGGCCAACACTGAAGCTTTCTTT; CDR3 protein: CSVGQANTEAFF
D gene: .; V gene: TRBV11-2; clone size: .; J gene: TRBJ2-7; CDR3 DNA: TGTGCCAGCAGCTTAGATCATGAGCAGTACTTC; CDR3 protein: CASSLDHEQYF
D gene: TRBD2; V gene: TRBV11-2; clone size: .; J gene: TRBJ2-1; CDR3 DNA: TGTGCCAGCAGCTATAGCGGGGGAACCTACAATGAGCAGTTCTTC; CDR3 protein: CASSYSGGTYNEQFF
D gene: TRBD1; V gene: TRBV25-1; clone size: .; J gene: TRBJ2-2; CDR3 DNA: TGTGCCAGCAGTCGGGTCGGGACAGGGAACACCGGGGAGCTGTTTTTT; CDR3 protein: CASSRVGTGNTGELFF